Included here is one TCR beta chain sequence, with context. CDR3 length equals 13 residues. The V gene's germline CDR1 is SGHTA and CDR2 FQGNSA. Trimming took 7 bases from V and 6 from J, leaving 16 bases between them. These data come from a study of sequential checkpoint blockade in melanoma. Noted treatment: randomized to nivolumab then ipilimumab (arm A) or the reverse (arm B). From thawed PBMCs, live CD3+CD8+ cells negative for CD19 and CD56 were sorted. Generated by immunoSEQ multiplex PCR, the TCRdb table keeps only in-frame clones and is missing some. The table records fewer than 35,000 clones, around nine tenths of them present only once.

The sequence was collected from a human donor with melanoma. The sequencing here drew on CD8+ T cells sorted from blood (inferred from file names), taken from a patient given nivolumab and ipilimumab in sequence. The rearrangement links TRBV7-2 to TRBJ2-7; D possibly corresponds to TRBD2 (7 bases). CDR3 bases: TGTGCCAGCACCCTACGGGGGGCGGGCGAGCAGTACTTC. Translated: CASTLRGAGEQYF.